The T cell receptor beta chain described here comes from a study of blood T cell repertoires in COVID-19. Study as a whole: COVID-19 samples, acute and convalescent, were from the United States, Italy and Spain. T cells, B-cell-depleted T cells, or PBMCs supplied cDNA or gDNA.

Per the original methods: It was from reference gene primer amplification that nucleated cell counts were estimated. Measured with immunoSEQ multiplex PCR; TCRdb has only the in-frame clones, and not every one. V, J and clone size derive from that table, while D and trimming were established from the DNA sequence. The table has some 150,000 clones, 85% to 90% seen once. Trimming removed 6 bases from V and 1 base from J, with 15 bases in between. The length of the CDR3 is 15 residues. Germline V gives CDR1 SGHDN, CDR2 FVKESK. The TCR comes from a woman between 35 and 50 years old with acute or convalescent COVID-19. Sequencing was done on a sample of peripheral blood. The chain is built from TRBV14 and TRBJ1-1, with D possibly matching TRBD1 (5 bases). The CDR3 region has the DNA TGTGCCAGCAGTCGCACGCAGGGCTGGAACACTGAAGCTTTCTTT. This encodes CASSRTQGWNTEAFF.